Listed below are T cell receptor beta chains from one sample, sequenced in a study of shared clonotypes between healthy human individuals. The method was immunoSEQ multiplex PCR; TCRdb's version includes in-frame clones alone and lacks a portion of them. The sample lists about a million clones, roughly 70% seen once, with roughly 1.5% in the top ten. Sample: memory CD4+ T cells sorted from blood. The receptors were gathered from a man younger than 35 in good health. CDR3s include the opening cysteine and the closing phenylalanine or tryptophan. The D gene is left open where the match is weak. Only part of the rows carry a size: once, few, many, or a class if the clone is expanded.

D gene	J gene	V gene	clone size	CDR3 DNA	CDR3 protein
-	TRBJ2-7	TRBV30	-	TGTGCCGGAGGGGCGTACGAGCAGTACTTC	CAGGAYEQYF
TRBD1	TRBJ1-6	TRBV6-5	-	TGTGCCAGCAGTACCTGGACAGGGTATTCACCCCTCCACTTT	CASSTWTGYSPLHF
-	TRBJ1-5	TRBV7-8	-	TGTGCCAGCAGCTCCACGGACTACAATCAGCCCCAGCATTTT	CASSSTDYNQPQHF
TRBD2	TRBJ2-4	TRBV14	-	TGTGCCAGCAGCCACCCCGTGGCGGGGGGATGGAACATTCAGTACTTC	CASSHPVAGGWNIQYF
-	TRBJ2-7	TRBV10-3	-	TGTGCCATCAGTGCAGGGTCGGTCTACGAGCAGTACTTC	CAISAGSVYEQYF
TRBD2	TRBJ2-7	TRBV11-2	-	TGTGCCAGCAGCTTGGGGACTAGCGGTTTGAGCTCCTACGAGCAGTACTTC	CASSLGTSGLSSYEQYF
-	TRBJ1-2	TRBV10-3	-	TGTGCCATCAAGGGGGACGGACCTGGCTACACCTTC	CAIKGDGPGYTF
-	TRBJ1-5	TRBV29-1	few	TGCAGCGTTGGGCCAGGGATGGATCAGCCCCAGCATTTT	CSVGPGMDQPQHF
-	TRBJ2-3	TRBV10-2	-	TGCGCCAGCAGTCAGTCGGAGGGGAATACGCAGTATTTT	CASSQSEGNTQYF
TRBD1	TRBJ2-5	TRBV5-1	-	TGCGCCAGCAGCCGACAGGGGTGGGAGACCCAGTACTTC	CASSRQGWETQYF
TRBD1	TRBJ2-7	TRBV6-6	-	TGTGCCAGCAGTTCGACAGGGGCGTTCTCCTACGAGCAGTACTTC	CASSSTGAFSYEQYF
-	TRBJ2-7	TRBV30	-	TGTGCCGCCAACTTTGACCCACCATACGAGCAGTACTTC	CAANFDPPYEQYF
-	TRBJ2-1	TRBV7-2	-	TGTGCCAGCAGCTTGGGCAGGGGTACGACCAATGAGCAGTTCTTC	CASSLGRGTTNEQFF
TRBD1	TRBJ2-3	TRBV5-3	-	TGTGCCAGAAGCCGGGACAGGGAGTTTATAGATACGCAGTATTTT	CARSRDREFIDTQYF
-	TRBJ1-3	TRBV5-6	-	TGTGCCAGCAGTCGCAGGGAGTCTGGAAACACCATATATTTT	CASSRRESGNTIYF
-	TRBJ2-1	TRBV7-2	few	TGTGCCAGCAGCCCAGGGCTCACCTCTGGTGAGCAGTTCTTC	CASSPGLTSGEQFF
TRBD1	TRBJ1-2	TRBV7-2	-	TGTGCCAGCAGCTTCACAGGGGTGGGGTGGTATGGCTACACCTTC	CASSFTGVGWYGYTF
-	TRBJ2-5	TRBV30	-	TGTGCCTGCGCGCGGGGGCCCCAAGAGACCCAGTACTTC	CACARGPQETQYF
-	TRBJ2-5	TRBV10-3	-	TGTGCCACCAGGGACGGGGGCGTCGAGACCCAGTACTTC	CATRDGGVETQYF
-	TRBJ2-2	TRBV28	-	TGTGCCAGCAGTTTATCGACCGGACCCACCGGGGAGCTGTTTTTT	CASSLSTGPTGELFF
-	TRBJ1-2	TRBV9	-	TGTGCCAGCAGCGTAGGTGCAGGAGCTGGGACCCCCTTTGGTAACTATGGCTACACCTTC	CASSVGAGAGTPFGNYGYTF
TRBD2	TRBJ2-7	TRBV5-1	-	TGCGCCAGCAGCTTGGATCCTAGCGGGTCCTACGAGCAGTACTTC	CASSLDPSGSYEQYF
-	TRBJ1-6	TRBV28	-	TGTGCCAGCACCCCATCACTTAGGGGCAGCAGCTCCTATAATTCACCCCTCCACTTT	CASTPSLRGSSSYNSPLHF
-	TRBJ2-2	TRBV19	-	TGTGCCAGCGGGTGGGCGGGATCGAACACCGGGGAGCTGTTTTTT	CASGWAGSNTGELFF
-	TRBJ1-5	TRBV19	few	TGTGCCAGTAGTGACAGTCTCTATCAGCCCCAGCATTTT	CASSDSLYQPQHF
-	TRBJ1-2	TRBV2	-	TGTGCCAGCAGCCAGGACACCAACTATGGCTACACCTTC	CASSQDTNYGYTF
-	TRBJ1-2	TRBV5-6	-	TGTGCCAGCAGCTTGTCGATGAAAGGGGACCTTGGCTACACCTTC	CASSLSMKGDLGYTF
-	TRBJ1-4	TRBV5-1	few	TGCGCCAGCAGCTCCCACGGGGGGGAAAAACTGTTTTTT	CASSSHGGEKLFF
TRBD2	TRBJ2-5	TRBV13	few	TGTGCCAGCTCAATCGGGGGGTTGGAGACCCAGTACTTC	CASSIGGLETQYF
-	TRBJ1-3	TRBV4-1	few	TGCGCCAGCAGCCGGGCGGCACTGGAACGAAACACCATATATTTT	CASSRAALERNTIYF
-	TRBJ1-1	TRBV6-5	-	TGTGCCAGCAGGGGGCAGGGGATGGACACTGAAGCTTTCTTT	CASRGQGMDTEAFF
-	TRBJ2-7	TRBV7-2	-	TGTGCCAGCAGCCCGGGGCCTAGCTCCCAGTACTTC	CASSPGPSSQYF
TRBD1	TRBJ1-5	TRBV6-6	-	TGTGCCAGCAGCTTGGGACAGGGGGACAATCAGCCCCAGCATTTT	CASSLGQGDNQPQHF
TRBD1	TRBJ1-2	TRBV2	many	TGTGCCAGCAGTCTAATTCAGACAGGGGCCCAAGGCTACACCTTC	CASSLIQTGAQGYTF
TRBD1	TRBJ1-6	TRBV30	-	TGTGCCTGGCAGGGGGCGCGGGATTCACCCCTCCACTTT	CAWQGARDSPLHF
TRBD2	TRBJ2-2	TRBV18	-	TGTGCCAGCTCACCACGGGGGGGGACGAACACCGGGGAGCTGTTTTTT	CASSPRGGTNTGELFF
-	TRBJ1-1	TRBV5-6	-	TGTGCCAGCAGCTTGCTCCCGAACACTGAAGCTTTCTTT	CASSLLPNTEAFF
-	TRBJ2-3	TRBV5-6	-	TGTGCCAGCAGCTCTCGAGGTACGCAGTATTTT	CASSSRGTQYF
TRBD1	TRBJ2-7	TRBV18	few	TGTGCCAGCTCACTAGCAGGGGGTTACGAGCAGTACTTC	CASSLAGGYEQYF
-	TRBJ2-1	TRBV7-9	few	TGTGCCAGCAGCTTATTTGGACAGTCCTACAATGAGCAGTTCTTC	CASSLFGQSYNEQFF
-	TRBJ2-7	TRBV4-2	-	TGTGCCAGCAGCCCTAACATTGGCGGAAACTACGAGCAGTACTTC	CASSPNIGGNYEQYF
-	TRBJ2-5	TRBV28	-	TGTGCCAGCACCTCCCAAGAGACCCAGTACTTC	CASTSQETQYF
-	TRBJ1-2	TRBV7-9	few	TGTGCCAGCAGCCCCACGTTGGGGGAAGTCTACACCTTC	CASSPTLGEVYTF
-	TRBJ2-5	TRBV5-8	-	TGTGCCAGCAGCACGGAGTGGGAGCAGTACTTC	CASSTEWEQYF
TRBD1	TRBJ2-3	TRBV11-1	-	TGTGCCAGCAGCCCGGGACAGGGAGGGACAGATACGCAGTATTTT	CASSPGQGGTDTQYF
-	TRBJ2-1	TRBV10-3	-	TGTGCCATCAGCCAGGGACTTAAGATAGGCAATGAGCAGTTCTTC	CAISQGLKIGNEQFF
-	TRBJ2-7	TRBV5-1	-	TGCGCCAGCAGCGTTACAGGGAACCTTAACTACGAGCAGTACTTC	CASSVTGNLNYEQYF
TRBD1	TRBJ1-6	TRBV2	-	TGTGCCAGCAGTTCGACAGGGAACTATAATTCACCCCTCCACTTT	CASSSTGNYNSPLHF
-	TRBJ2-7	TRBV6-1	-	TGTGCCAGCAGACGCGTCGGGGGCGGGGTCGAGCAGTACTTC	CASRRVGGGVEQYF
TRBD1	TRBJ2-7	TRBV6-6	-	TGTGCCAGCAGTTACGGGCGGGACAGGGGTTACGAGCAGTACTTC	CASSYGRDRGYEQYF
TRBD1	TRBJ2-3	TRBV5-1	-	TGCGCCAGCAGCGCGAATGGACAGGGAGGAGATACGCAGTATTTT	CASSANGQGGDTQYF
-	TRBJ1-4	TRBV6-6	-	TGTGCCAGCAGTTACGACGGACAGAGGGGGAAACTGTTTTTT	CASSYDGQRGKLFF
-	TRBJ2-7	TRBV5-1	-	TGCGCCAGCAGCTTGGGCCAATACGAGCAGTACTTC	CASSLGQYEQYF
-	TRBJ1-4	TRBV21-1	-	TGTGCCAGGAACAGGGGGCCAACTAATGAAAAACTGTTTTTT	CARNRGPTNEKLFF
-	TRBJ1-1	TRBV2	-	TGTGCCAGCAGTTTCTCGCTTATGAACACTGAAGCTTTCTTT	CASSFSLMNTEAFF